This TCR beta chain was retrieved from a study of blood T cell repertoires in COVID-19. On the study more broadly: Specimens from acute and convalescent COVID-19 originated in the United States, Italy and Spain. Sample material is recorded as cDNA or gDNA derived from T cells, B-cell-depleted T cells, or PBMCs.

The V and J ends lost 5 bases and 5 bases respectively, with 12 bases between them. This CDR3 has 13 residues. The germline gives CDR1 GTSNPN, CDR2 SVGIG (reference sequence). Method: immunoSEQ multiplex PCR; TCRdb's copy keeps in-frame clones and lacks some. This table holds roughly 63,000 clones, around nine tenths found once. The sample taken for sequencing was peripheral blood. The TCR comes from a human donor in a cohort sampled during active COVID-19. The J gene is TRBJ2-2, the V gene TRBV30; a weak D match, TRBD1 (7 bases). CDR3 in amino acids: CAWDAGGTGELFF. CDR3 coding DNA: TGTGCCTGGGATGCAGGGGGGACCGGGGAGCTGTTTTTT.